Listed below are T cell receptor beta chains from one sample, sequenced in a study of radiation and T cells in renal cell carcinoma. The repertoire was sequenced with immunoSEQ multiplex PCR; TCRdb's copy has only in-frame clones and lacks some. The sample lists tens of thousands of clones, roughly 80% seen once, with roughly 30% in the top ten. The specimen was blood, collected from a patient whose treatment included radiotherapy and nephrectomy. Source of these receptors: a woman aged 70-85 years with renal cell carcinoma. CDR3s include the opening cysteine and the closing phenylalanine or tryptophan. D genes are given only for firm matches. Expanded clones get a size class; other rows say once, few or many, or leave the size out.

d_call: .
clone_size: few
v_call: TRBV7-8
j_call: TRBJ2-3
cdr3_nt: TGTGCCAGCAGCTTATGGGACAGCACAGATACGCAGTATTTT
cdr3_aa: CASSLWDSTDTQYF

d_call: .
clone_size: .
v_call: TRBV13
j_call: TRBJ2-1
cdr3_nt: TGTGCCAGCAGCCCTCCGGAAACCTACAATGAGCAGTTCTTC
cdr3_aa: CASSPPETYNEQFF

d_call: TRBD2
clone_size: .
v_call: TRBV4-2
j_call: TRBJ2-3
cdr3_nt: TGTGCCAGCAGCCGCGGACTAGCGGGGGGCACAGATACGCAGTATTTT
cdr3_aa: CASSRGLAGGTDTQYF

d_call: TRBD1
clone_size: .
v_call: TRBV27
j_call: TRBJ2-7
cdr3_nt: TGTGCCAGCATCCCCAGGGGGTTC
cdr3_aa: CASIPRGF

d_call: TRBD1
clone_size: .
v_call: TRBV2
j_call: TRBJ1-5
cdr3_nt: TGTGCCAGCAGGCCGACAGGGGACGGCAATCAGCCCCAGCATTTT
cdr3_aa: CASRPTGDGNQPQHF

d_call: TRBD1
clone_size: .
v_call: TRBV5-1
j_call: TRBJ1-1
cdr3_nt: TGCGCCAGCAGCGCGGGACAGGGAACTGAAGCTTTCTTT
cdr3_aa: CASSAGQGTEAFF

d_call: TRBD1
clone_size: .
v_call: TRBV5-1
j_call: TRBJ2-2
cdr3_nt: TGCGCCAGCAGCTTGGTAGGACAGGTGAACACCGGGGAGCTGTTTTTT
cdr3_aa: CASSLVGQVNTGELFF

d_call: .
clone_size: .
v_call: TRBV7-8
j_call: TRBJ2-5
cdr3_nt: TGTGCCAGCAGCTACAGGCCGGGACTGTTGCCCCAAGAGACCCAGTACTTC
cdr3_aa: CASSYRPGLLPQETQYF

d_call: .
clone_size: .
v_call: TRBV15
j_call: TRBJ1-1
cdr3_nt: TGTGCCACCAGCGCTGGGGGGGCGAGGACTGAAGCTTTCTTT
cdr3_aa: CATSAGGARTEAFF

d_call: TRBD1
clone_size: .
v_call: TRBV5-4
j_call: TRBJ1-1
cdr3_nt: TGTGCCAGCAGCCAAGAGGGACAGGGGGCGAGAAGTGAAGCTTTCTTT
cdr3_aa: CASSQEGQGARSEAFF

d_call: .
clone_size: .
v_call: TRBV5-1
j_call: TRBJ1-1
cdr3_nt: TGCGCCAGCAGCCCCCTGGGGAACACTGAAGCTTTCTTT
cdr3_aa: CASSPLGNTEAFF

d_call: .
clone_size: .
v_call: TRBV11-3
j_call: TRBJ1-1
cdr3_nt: TGTGCCAGCAGCTTAAATGGGGGCATGAACACTGAAGCTTTCTTT
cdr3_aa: CASSLNGGMNTEAFF

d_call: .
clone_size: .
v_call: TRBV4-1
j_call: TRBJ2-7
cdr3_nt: TGCGCCAGCAGCCAAGAGGGGACCCTATCCCGCGAGCAGTACTTC
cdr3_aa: CASSQEGTLSREQYF

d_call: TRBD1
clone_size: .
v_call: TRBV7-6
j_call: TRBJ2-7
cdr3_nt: TGTGCCAGCAGACCCGACAGGGGTCGCGAGCAGTACTTC
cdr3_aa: CASRPDRGREQYF

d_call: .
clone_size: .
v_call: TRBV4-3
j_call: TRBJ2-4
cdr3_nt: TGCGCCAGCAGCCAGGAACTAGTTGCCAAAAACATTCAGTACTTC
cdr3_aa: CASSQELVAKNIQYF

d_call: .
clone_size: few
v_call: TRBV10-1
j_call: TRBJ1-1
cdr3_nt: TGCGCCAGCAGTGATATCCGGGATCCTCACACTGAAGCTTTCTTT
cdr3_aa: CASSDIRDPHTEAFF

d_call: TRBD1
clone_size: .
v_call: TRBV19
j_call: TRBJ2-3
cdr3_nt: TGTGCCAGTAGTATCCGCCAGGGGGCAAGGGATACGCAGTATTTT
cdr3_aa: CASSIRQGARDTQYF

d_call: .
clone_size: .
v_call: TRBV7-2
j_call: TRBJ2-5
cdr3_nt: TGTGCCAGCAGCCGTACCGGGATCCAAGAGACCCAGTACTTC
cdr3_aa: CASSRTGIQETQYF

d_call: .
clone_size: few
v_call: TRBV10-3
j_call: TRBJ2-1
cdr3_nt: TGTGCCATCAGTAGCGAAAATTCTTGGGGCGGGGCCTACAATGAGCAGTTCTTC
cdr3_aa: CAISSENSWGGAYNEQFF

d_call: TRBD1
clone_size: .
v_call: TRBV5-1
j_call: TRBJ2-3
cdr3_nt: TGCGCCAGCAGCCCTCCGGGACAGGGGACAGATACGCAGTATTTT
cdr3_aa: CASSPPGQGTDTQYF

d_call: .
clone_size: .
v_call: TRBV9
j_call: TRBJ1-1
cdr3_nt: TGTGCCAGCAGCGTAGATGTTTGGGGGGAAGCTTTCTTT
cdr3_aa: CASSVDVWGEAFF

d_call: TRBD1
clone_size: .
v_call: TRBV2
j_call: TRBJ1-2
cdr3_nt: TGTGCCAGCAGCCGAGCTGGGACAGTGGAAGGCTACACCTTC
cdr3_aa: CASSRAGTVEGYTF

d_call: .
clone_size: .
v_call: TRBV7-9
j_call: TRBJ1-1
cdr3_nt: TGTGCCAGCAGCTCTTCGACGCGGGCGCCCACTGAAGCTTTCTTT
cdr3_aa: CASSSSTRAPTEAFF

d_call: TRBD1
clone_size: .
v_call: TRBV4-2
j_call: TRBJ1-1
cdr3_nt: TGTGCCAGCAGCCCCGCGGACAGGTCGTACGGTACTGAAGCTTTCTTT
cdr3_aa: CASSPADRSYGTEAFF

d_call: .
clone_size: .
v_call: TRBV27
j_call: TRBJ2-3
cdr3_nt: TGTGCCAGCAGTTTCTTCACAATCAGGGGAGAAGGGGATACGCAGTATTTT
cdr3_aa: CASSFFTIRGEGDTQYF

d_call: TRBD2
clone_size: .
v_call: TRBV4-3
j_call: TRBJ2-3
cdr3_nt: TGCGCCAGCAGCGCAGGGACTAGCGGGAGCACAGATACGCAGTATTTT
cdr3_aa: CASSAGTSGSTDTQYF

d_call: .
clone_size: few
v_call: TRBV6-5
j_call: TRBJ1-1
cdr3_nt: TGTGCCAGCAGCTACTTCGGGTTGAACACTGAAGCTTTCTTT
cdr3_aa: CASSYFGLNTEAFF

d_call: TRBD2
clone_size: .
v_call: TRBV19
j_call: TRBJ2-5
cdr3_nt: TGTGCCAGTAGCGCCCAGCGGGGGGGCCTGGGAGAGACCCAGTACTTC
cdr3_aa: CASSAQRGGLGETQYF

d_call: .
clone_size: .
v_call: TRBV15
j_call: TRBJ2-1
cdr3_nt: TGTGCCACCAGCAGAGATGCAGGATGGCAATACAATGAGCAGTTCTTC
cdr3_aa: CATSRDAGWQYNEQFF

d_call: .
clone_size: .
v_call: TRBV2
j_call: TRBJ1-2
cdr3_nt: TGTGCCAGCACGGAGGCAGGGGTGAACTATGGCTACACCTTC
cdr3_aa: CASTEAGVNYGYTF

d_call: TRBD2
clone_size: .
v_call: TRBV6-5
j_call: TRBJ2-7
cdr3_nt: TGTGCCAGCAGCAGAGCGGGAGGTGACGAGCAGTACTTC
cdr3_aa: CASSRAGGDEQYF

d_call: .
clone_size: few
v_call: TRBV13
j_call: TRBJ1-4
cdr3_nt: TGTGCCAGCAGCGAGAGATTAACTAATGAAAAACTGTTTTTT
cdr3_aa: CASSERLTNEKLFF

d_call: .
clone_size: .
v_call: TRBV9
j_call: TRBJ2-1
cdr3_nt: TGTGCCAGCAGATACAATGAGCAGTTCTTC
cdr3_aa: CASRYNEQFF

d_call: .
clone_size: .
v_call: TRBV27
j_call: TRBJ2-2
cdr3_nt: TGTGCCAGCAGACTATTGAACACCGGGGAGCTGTTTTTT
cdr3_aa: CASRLLNTGELFF

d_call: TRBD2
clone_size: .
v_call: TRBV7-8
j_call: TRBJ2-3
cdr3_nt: TGTGCCAGCAGCATAACTAGCGGGGGACGCACAGATACGCAGTATTTT
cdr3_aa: CASSITSGGRTDTQYF

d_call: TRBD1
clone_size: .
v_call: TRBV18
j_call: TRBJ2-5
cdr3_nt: TGTGCCAGCTCACCGGGACAGGGCCCAGAGGAGACCCAGTACTTC
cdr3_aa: CASSPGQGPEETQYF

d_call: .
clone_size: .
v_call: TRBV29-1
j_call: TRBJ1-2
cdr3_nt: TGCAGCGTTGAAGATAAGTACAGTAACTATGGCTACACCTTC
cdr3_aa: CSVEDKYSNYGYTF